This note documents a single T cell receptor (beta chain) sequence. Trimming at V came to 7 bases and at J to 5 bases, leaving 5 bases not matched to a gene. CDR1 and CDR2 (germline): MNHNY, SVGAGI (reference sequence). The CDR3 covers 15 residues. In the original analysis: Cell counts per sample came from amplifying reference gene primers. Measured with immunoSEQ multiplex PCR; TCRdb has only the in-frame clones, and not every one. V and J calls and clone size are copied from that table; D and trimming were computed from the DNA. The sample lists tens of thousands of clones, over 75% occurring once. This record comes from a study of blood T cell repertoires in COVID-19. Whole-study context: Specimens from acute and convalescent COVID-19 originated in the United States, Italy and Spain. From T cells, B-cell-depleted T cells, or PBMCs came the material, which was cDNA or gDNA.

The chain links TRBV6-6 to TRBJ2-1; 13 bases map to TRBD2. The sample taken for sequencing was peripheral blood. The clonotype comes from a human donor in a cohort sampled during active COVID-19. This CDR3 reads CASTNGLAGDNEQFF. The CDR3 DNA reads TGTGCCAGCACCAATGGACTAGCGGGGGACAATGAGCAGTTCTTC.